This T cell receptor beta chain was captured in a study of blood T cell repertoires in COVID-19. Turning to the study itself: Sample material is recorded as cDNA or gDNA derived from T cells, B-cell-depleted T cells, or PBMCs.

Germline CDR1 is SGHTA and CDR2 is FQGNSA. V gave up 2 bases and J gave up 4 bases, with 9 bases separating them. The CDR3 contains 13 residues. Clones were read by immunoSEQ multiplex PCR, and TCRdb kept only the in-frame ones, dropping some. This sample has 210,000 or so clones, with 70% to 90% found just once. The specimen sequenced was peripheral blood. This TCR came from a woman in her 70s with active or convalescent COVID-19. This chain connects TRBV7-2 to TRBJ2-7; D is ambiguous. The CDR3 loop reads CASSLNAGYEQYF. CDR3 DNA: TGTGCCAGCAGCTTAAACGCAGGATACGAGCAGTACTTC.